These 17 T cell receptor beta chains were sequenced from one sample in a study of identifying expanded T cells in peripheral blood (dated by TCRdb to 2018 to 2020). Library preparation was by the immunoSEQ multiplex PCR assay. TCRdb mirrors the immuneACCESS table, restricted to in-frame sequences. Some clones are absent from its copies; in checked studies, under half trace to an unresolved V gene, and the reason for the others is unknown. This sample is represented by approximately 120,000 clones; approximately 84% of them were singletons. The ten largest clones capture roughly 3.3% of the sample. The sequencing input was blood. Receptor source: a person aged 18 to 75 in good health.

CDR3 protein: CASSSGETEAFF. CDR3 in DNA: TGTGCCAGCAGCTCGGGGGAAACTGAAGCTTTCTTT. This chain connects TRBV11-2 to TRBJ1-1, with TRBD1 as a possible D gene (5 bases). The V end was cut by 4 bases, the J end by 5 bases, with 8 bases between. The germline V gene has CDR1 SGHAT and CDR2 FQNNGV. The CDR3 runs 12 residues.

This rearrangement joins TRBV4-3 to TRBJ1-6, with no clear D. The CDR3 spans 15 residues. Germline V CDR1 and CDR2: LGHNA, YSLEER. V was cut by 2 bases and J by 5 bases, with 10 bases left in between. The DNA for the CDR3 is TGCGCCAGCAGCCAACAGGAAGGAGATAATTCACCCCTCCACTTT. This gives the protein CASSQQEGDNSPLHF.

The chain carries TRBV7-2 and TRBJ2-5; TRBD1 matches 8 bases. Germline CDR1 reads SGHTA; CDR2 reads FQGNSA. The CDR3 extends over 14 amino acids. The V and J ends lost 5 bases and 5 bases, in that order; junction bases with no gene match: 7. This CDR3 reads CASSPRTGWETQYF. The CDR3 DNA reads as TGTGCCAGCAGCCCCAGGACAGGGTGGGAGACCCAGTACTTC.

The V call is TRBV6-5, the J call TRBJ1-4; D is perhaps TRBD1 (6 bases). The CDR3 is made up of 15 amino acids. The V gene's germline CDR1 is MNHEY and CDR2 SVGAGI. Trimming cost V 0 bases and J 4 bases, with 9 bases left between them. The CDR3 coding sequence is TGTGCCAGCAGTTACTCGGGGGCCTATAATGAAAAACTGTTTTTT. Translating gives CASSYSGAYNEKLFF.

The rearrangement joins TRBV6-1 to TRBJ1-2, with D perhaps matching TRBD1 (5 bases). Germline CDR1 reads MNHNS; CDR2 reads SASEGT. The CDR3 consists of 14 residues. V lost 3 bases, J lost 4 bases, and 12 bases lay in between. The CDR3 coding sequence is TGTGCCAGCAGTGATTTGACAGACCCCTATGGCTACACCTTC. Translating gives CASSDLTDPYGYTF.

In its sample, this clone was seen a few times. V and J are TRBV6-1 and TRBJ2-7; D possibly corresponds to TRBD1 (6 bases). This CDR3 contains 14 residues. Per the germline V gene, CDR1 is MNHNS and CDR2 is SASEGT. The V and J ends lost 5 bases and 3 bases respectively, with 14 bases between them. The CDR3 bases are TGTGCCAGCAGTAGAGCCCGGACAGACTACGAGCAGTACTTC. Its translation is CASSRARTDYEQYF.

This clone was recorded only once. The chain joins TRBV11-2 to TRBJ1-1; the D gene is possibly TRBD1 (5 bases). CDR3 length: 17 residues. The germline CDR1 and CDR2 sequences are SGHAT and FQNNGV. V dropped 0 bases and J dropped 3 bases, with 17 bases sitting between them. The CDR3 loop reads CASSLEAQVLGHTEAFF. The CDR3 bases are TGTGCCAGCAGCTTAGAAGCCCAGGTTTTGGGGCACACTGAAGCTTTCTTT.

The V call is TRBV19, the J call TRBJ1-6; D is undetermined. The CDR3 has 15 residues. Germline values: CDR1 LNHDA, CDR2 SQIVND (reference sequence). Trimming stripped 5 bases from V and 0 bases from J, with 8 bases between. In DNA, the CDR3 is TGTGCCAGTAGTGCACTGAGCTCCTATAATTCACCCCTCCACTTT. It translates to CASSALSSYNSPLHF.

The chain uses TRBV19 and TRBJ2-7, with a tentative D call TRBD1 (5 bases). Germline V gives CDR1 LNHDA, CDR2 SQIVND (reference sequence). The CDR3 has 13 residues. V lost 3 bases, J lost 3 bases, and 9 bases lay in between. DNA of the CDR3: TGTGCCAGTAGTATGGGGCAGGGCTACGAGCAGTACTTC. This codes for CASSMGQGYEQYF.

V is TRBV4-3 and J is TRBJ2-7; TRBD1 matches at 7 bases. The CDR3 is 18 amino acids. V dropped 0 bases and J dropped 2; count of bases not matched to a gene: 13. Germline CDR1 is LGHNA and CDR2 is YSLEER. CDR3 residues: CASSQDGSYRGYTYEQYF. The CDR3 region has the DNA TGCGCCAGCAGCCAAGACGGCTCATACAGGGGATACACCTACGAGCAGTACTTC.

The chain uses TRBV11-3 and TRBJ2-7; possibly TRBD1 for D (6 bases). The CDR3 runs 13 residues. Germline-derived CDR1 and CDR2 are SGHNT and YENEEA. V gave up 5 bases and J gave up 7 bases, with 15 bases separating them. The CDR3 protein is CASSPLRGREQYF. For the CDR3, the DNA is TGTGCCAGCAGCCCCCTCAGGGGTCGGGAGCAGTACTTC.

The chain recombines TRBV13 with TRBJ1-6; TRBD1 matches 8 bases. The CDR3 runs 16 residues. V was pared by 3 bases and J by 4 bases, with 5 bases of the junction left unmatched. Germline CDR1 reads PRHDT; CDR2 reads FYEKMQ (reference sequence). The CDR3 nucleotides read TGTGCCAGCAGCTTTACAGGGGGATCGTATAATTCACCCCTCCACTTT. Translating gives CASSFTGGSYNSPLHF. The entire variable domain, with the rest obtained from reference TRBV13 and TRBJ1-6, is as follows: AAGVIQSPRHLIKEKRETATLKCYPIPRHDTVYWYQQGPGQDPQFLISFYEKMQSDKGSIPDRFSAQQFSDYHSELNMSSLELGDSALYFCASSFTGGSYNSPLHFGNGTRLTVT.

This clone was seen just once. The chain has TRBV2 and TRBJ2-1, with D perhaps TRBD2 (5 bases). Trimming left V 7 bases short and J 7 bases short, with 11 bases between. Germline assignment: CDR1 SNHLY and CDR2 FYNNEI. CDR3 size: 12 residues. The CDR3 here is CASIRGWNEQFF. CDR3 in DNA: TGTGCCAGCATCCGGGGTTGGAATGAGCAGTTCTTC.

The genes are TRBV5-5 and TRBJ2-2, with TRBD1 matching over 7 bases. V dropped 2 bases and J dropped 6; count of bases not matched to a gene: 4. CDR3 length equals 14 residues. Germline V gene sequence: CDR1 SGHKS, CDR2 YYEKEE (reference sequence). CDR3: CASSFSRGSGELFF. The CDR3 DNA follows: TGTGCCAGCAGCTTTTCCAGGGGGTCCGGGGAGCTGTTTTTT.

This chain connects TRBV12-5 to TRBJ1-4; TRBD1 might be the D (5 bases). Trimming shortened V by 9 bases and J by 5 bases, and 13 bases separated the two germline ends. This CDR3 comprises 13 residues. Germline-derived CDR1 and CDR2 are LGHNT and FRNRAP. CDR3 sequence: CASSREENEKLFF. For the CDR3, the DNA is TGTGCTAGCTCCAGGGAGGAGAATGAAAAACTGTTTTTT.

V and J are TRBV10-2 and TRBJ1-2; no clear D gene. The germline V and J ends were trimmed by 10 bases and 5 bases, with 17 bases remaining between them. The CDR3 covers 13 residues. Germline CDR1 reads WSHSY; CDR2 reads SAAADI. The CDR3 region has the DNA TGCGCCACCAGAGCCTCTTCCGGGTATGGCTACACCTTC. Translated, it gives CATRASSGYGYTF.

The DNA of the CDR3 is TGCGCCAGCAGCCCGAGCGGACAGGACCAAGAGACCCAGTACTTC. Translation gives CASSPSGQDQETQYF. The chain combines TRBV5-1 with TRBJ2-5; 7 nucleotides agree with TRBD1. CDR3 length equals 15 residues. Germline CDR1 is SGHRS and CDR2 is YFSETQ. The V gene end was trimmed by 4 bases and the J gene end by 0 bases; junction bases not matched to a gene: 6.